A selection of T cell receptor beta chains follows, all from one sample in a study of shared clonotypes between healthy human individuals. Data came from immunoSEQ multiplex PCR; TCRdb stores just in-frame clones and leaves some out. Among about 680,000 clones listed, around 74% were seen once. The source material was memory CD4+ T cells sorted from blood. The receptors originated from a woman aged 25-40 years in good health. Each CDR3 is given with its conserved first and last residue. The order of the fields is V gene, D gene, J gene, clone size, CDR3 protein, CDR3 DNA. D genes are given only for firm matches. Rows give clone size only sometimes, using once, few, many, or a class for an expanded clone.

TRBV5-1	-	TRBJ2-5	once	CASGGGRGAETQYF	TGCGCCAGTGGGGGCGGAAGAGGGGCAGAGACCCAGTACTTC
TRBV6-1	-	TRBJ1-5	few	CASSESVAGNNQPQHF	TGTGCCAGCAGTGAATCTGTGGCAGGCAACAATCAGCCCCAGCATTTT
TRBV28	TRBD2	TRBJ2-1	few	CASSSPTSGRTYNEQFF	TGTGCCAGCAGTTCGCCGACTAGCGGGAGGACTTACAATGAGCAGTTCTTC
TRBV7-6	-	TRBJ2-7	-	CASSLPGALYEQYF	TGTGCCAGCAGCTTACCAGGGGCGTTGTACGAGCAGTACTTC
TRBV6-1	-	TRBJ2-4	-	CASSEIVTATLPQLNIQYF	TGTGCCAGCAGTGAAATAGTCACGGCCACCTTACCTCAGTTAAACATTCAGTACTTC
TRBV7-9	TRBD1	TRBJ1-3	-	CASSFRDRGPSGNTIYF	TGTGCCAGCAGCTTCCGGGACAGGGGACCCTCTGGAAACACCATATATTTT
TRBV5-1	TRBD1	TRBJ1-1	-	CASGDRGRKNTEAFF	TGCGCCAGCGGGGACAGGGGGCGCAAGAACACTGAAGCTTTCTTT
TRBV7-9	TRBD2	TRBJ2-1	-	CASSPPGGSQYNEQFF	TGTGCCAGCAGCCCTCCTGGCGGGAGCCAATACAATGAGCAGTTCTTC
TRBV5-1	-	TRBJ2-7	-	CASSLYGYEQYF	TGCGCCAGCAGCTTGTACGGGTACGAGCAGTACTTC
TRBV5-1	-	TRBJ2-2	-	CASSLVAGHHGELFF	TGCGCCAGCAGCTTGGTGGCAGGGCATCACGGGGAGCTGTTTTTT
TRBV2	-	TRBJ2-7	-	CASSGNRDNEQYF	TGTGCCAGCAGTGGGAACCGGGACAACGAGCAGTACTTC
TRBV5-6	TRBD1	TRBJ1-1	once	CASSLDRGGTEAFF	TGTGCCAGCAGCTTAGACAGGGGAGGGACTGAAGCTTTCTTT
TRBV2	TRBD1	TRBJ1-1	-	CASSPDRTLEAFF	TGTGCCAGCAGTCCGGACAGGACCCTCGAAGCTTTCTTT
TRBV6-5	-	TRBJ1-1	few	CASSYWESTEAFF	TGTGCCAGCAGTTACTGGGAATCCACTGAAGCTTTCTTT
TRBV19	TRBD2	TRBJ2-7	-	CASSMLAGAGSYEQYF	TGTGCCAGTAGTATGCTAGCGGGAGCGGGCTCCTACGAGCAGTACTTC
TRBV6-1	-	TRBJ1-2	-	CASTEVPTDGYTF	TGTGCCAGCACTGAAGTCCCCACTGATGGCTACACCTTC
TRBV7-9	-	TRBJ2-1	-	CASSLTGASEQFF	TGTGCCAGCAGCTTAACGGGAGCTAGTGAGCAGTTCTTC
TRBV19	-	TRBJ1-2	-	CASSIVPGTYGYTF	TGTGCCAGTAGTATTGTTCCGGGGACCTATGGCTACACCTTC
TRBV6-5	-	TRBJ1-6	-	CASSTLGQGDSPLHF	TGTGCCAGCAGTACCCTTGGTCAGGGTGATTCACCCCTCCACTTT
TRBV28	-	TRBJ2-1	-	CASSSLRPYNEQFF	TGTGCCAGCAGTTCACTAAGGCCCTACAATGAGCAGTTCTTC
TRBV7-9	-	TRBJ1-1	-	CASSSDRNSEAFF	TGTGCCAGCAGCTCCGACAGGAACTCTGAAGCTTTCTTT
TRBV2	TRBD1	TRBJ2-7	-	CASTPLRGNEQYF	TGTGCCAGCACCCCCCTCAGGGGGAACGAGCAGTACTTC
TRBV28	-	TRBJ2-7	few	CASSLPLPPYEQYF	TGTGCCAGCAGTTTACCCCTACCTCCCTACGAGCAGTACTTC
TRBV5-1	-	TRBJ2-3	-	CASSLGTGGDTQYF	TGCGCCAGCAGCTTAGGCACAGGAGGAGATACGCAGTATTTT
TRBV6-5	-	TRBJ1-5	-	CASSYSGTQNQPQHF	TGTGCCAGCAGTTACTCTGGGACACAAAATCAGCCCCAGCATTTT
TRBV4-1	TRBD1	TRBJ2-7	-	CASSRLDRGSYEQYF	TGCGCCAGCAGCCGGCTGGACAGGGGATCCTACGAGCAGTACTTC
TRBV11-2	-	TRBJ2-5	-	CASSRGREETQYF	TGTGCCAGCAGCCGGGGGCGGGAAGAGACCCAGTACTTC
TRBV11-2	-	TRBJ2-1	-	CASSLGARGLNNEQFF	TGTGCCAGCAGCTTAGGGGCCAGGGGACTTAACAATGAGCAGTTCTTC
TRBV6-6	-	TRBJ2-1	once	CASSYETSNEQFF	TGTGCCAGCAGTTACGAGACTAGCAATGAGCAGTTCTTC
TRBV5-1	TRBD1	TRBJ2-7	-	CASSRTGQGAKEQYF	TGCGCCAGCAGTCGTACCGGACAGGGGGCGAAAGAGCAGTACTTC